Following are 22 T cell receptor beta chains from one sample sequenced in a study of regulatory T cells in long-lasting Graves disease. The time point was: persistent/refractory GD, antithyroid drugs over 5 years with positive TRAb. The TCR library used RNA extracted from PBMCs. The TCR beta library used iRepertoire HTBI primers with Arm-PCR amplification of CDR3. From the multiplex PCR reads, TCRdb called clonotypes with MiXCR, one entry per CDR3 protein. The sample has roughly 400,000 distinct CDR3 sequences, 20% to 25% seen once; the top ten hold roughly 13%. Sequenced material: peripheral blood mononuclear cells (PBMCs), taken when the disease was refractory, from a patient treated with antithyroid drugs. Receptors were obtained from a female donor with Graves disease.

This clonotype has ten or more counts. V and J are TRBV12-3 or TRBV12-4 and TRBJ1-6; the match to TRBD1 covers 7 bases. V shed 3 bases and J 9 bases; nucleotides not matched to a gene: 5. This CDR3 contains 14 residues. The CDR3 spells CASSFRGPSSPLHF. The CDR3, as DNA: TGTGCCAGCAGTTTTAGGGGGCCTAGTTCACCCCTCCACTTT.

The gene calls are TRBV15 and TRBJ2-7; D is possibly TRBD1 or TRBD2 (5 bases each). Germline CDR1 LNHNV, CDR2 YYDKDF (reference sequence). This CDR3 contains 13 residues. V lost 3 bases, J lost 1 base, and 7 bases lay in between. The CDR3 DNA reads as TGTGCCACCAGCAGTGAGGGGTCCTACGAGCAGTACTTC. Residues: CATSSEGSYEQYF. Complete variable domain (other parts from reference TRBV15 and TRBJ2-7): DAMVIQNPRYQVTQFGKPVTLSCSQTLNHNVMYWYQQKSSQAPKLLFHYYDKDFNNEADTPDNFQSRRPNTSFCFLDIRSPGLGDTAMYLCATSSEGSYEQYFGPGTRLTVT.

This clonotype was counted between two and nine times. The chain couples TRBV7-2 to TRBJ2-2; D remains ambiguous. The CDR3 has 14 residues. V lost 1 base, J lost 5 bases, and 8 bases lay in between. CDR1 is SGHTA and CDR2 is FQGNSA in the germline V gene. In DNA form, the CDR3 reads TGTGCCAGCAGCTTAGAGTCAGTAACCGGGGAGCTGTTTTTT. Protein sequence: CASSLESVTGELFF.

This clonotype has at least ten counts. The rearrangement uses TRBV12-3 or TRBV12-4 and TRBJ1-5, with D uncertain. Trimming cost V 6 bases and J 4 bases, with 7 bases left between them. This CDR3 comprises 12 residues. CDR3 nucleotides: TGTGCCAGCAGCTACCCTAATCAGCCCCAGCATTTT. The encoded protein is CASSYPNQPQHF.

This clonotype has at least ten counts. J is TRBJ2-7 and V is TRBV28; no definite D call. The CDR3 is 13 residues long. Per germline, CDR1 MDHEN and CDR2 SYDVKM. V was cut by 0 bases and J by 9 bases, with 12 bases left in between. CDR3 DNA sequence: TGTGCCAGCAGTTTATGGGACCACCCTTCGCAGTACTTC. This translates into CASSLWDHPSQYF.

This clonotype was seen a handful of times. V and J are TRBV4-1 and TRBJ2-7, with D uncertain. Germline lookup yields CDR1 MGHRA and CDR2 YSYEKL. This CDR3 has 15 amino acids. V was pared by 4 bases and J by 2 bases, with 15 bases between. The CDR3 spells CASSPVGQVPYEQYF. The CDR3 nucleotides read TGCGCCAGCAGCCCAGTAGGTCAGGTCCCCTACGAGCAGTACTTC.

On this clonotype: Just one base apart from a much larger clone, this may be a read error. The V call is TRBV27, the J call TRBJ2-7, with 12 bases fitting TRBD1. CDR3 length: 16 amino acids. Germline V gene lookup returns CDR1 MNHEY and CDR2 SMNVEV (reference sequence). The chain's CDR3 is CASSSFAGTGGYGQYF. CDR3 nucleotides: TGTGCCAGCAGTTCCTTTGCGGGGACAGGGGGCTACGGGCAGTACTTC.

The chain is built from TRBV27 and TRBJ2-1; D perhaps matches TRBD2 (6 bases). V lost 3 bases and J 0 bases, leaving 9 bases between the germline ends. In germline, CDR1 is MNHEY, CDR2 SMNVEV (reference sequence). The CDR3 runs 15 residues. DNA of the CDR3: TGTGCCAGCAGTTTTACGACTAGCTCCTACAATGAGCAGTTCTTC. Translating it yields CASSFTTSSYNEQFF.

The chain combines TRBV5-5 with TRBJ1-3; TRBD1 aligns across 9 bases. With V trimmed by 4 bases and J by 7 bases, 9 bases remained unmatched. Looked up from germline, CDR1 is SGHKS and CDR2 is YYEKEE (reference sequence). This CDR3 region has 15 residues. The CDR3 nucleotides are TGTGCCAGCAGCACCGCCGGGACAGGGTCTAACACCATATATTTT. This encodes CASSTAGTGSNTIYF.

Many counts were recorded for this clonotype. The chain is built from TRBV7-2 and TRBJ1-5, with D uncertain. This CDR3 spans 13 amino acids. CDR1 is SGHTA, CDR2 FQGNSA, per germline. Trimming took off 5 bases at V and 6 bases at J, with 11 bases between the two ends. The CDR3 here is CASSPQYAQPQHF. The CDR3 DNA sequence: TGTGCCAGCAGCCCACAGTACGCTCAGCCCCAGCATTTT.

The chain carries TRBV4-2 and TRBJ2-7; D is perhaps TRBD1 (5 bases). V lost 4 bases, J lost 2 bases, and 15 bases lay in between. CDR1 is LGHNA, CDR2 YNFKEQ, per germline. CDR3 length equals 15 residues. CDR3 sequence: CASSPRRVGPYEQYF. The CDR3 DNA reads TGTGCCAGCAGCCCCCGCAGGGTGGGGCCCTACGAGCAGTACTTC.

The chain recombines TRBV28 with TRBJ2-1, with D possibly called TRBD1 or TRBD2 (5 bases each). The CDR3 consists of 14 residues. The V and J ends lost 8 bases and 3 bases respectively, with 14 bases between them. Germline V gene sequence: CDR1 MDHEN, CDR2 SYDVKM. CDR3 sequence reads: CASLKGPNYNEQFF. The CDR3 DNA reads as TGTGCCAGCCTAAAGGGACCGAACTACAATGAGCAGTTCTTC.

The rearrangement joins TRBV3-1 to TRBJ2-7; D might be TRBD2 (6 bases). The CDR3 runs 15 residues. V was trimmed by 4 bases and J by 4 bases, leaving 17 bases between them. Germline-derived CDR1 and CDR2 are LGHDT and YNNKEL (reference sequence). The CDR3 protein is CASSPGGAGSYEQYF. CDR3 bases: TGTGCCAGCAGCCCCGGAGGGGCGGGATCGTACGAGCAGTACTTC.

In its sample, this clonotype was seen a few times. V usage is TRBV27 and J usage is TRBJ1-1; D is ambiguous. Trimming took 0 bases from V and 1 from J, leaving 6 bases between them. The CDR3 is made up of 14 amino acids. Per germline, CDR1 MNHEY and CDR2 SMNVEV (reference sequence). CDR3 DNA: TGTGCCAGCAGTTTATCTGCCGAGAACACTGAAGCTTTCTTT. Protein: CASSLSAENTEAFF.

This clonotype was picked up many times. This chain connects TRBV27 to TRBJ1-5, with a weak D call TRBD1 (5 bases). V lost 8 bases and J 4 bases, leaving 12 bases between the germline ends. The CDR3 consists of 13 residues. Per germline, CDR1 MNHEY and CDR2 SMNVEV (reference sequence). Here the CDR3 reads CASALQDNQPQHF. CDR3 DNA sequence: TGTGCCAGCGCCCTACAGGATAATCAGCCCCAGCATTTT.

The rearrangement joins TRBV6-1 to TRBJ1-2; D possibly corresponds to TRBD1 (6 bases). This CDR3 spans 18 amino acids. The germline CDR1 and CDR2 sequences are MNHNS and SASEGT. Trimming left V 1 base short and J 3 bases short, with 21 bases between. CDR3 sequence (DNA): TGTGCCAGCAGTGAAGGTTGGACAGCCCTTTCCCCCTACTATGGCTACACCTTC. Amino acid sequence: CASSEGWTALSPYYGYTF.

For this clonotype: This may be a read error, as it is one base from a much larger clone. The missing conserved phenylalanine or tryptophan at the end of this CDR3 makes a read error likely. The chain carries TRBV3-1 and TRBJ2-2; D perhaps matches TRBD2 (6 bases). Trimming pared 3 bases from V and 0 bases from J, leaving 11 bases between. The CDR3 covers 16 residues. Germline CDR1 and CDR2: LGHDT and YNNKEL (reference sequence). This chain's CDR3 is CASSHGTSTNTGELFS. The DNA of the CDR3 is TGTGCCAGCAGCCACGGAACTAGCACGAACACCGGGGAGCTGTTTTCT.

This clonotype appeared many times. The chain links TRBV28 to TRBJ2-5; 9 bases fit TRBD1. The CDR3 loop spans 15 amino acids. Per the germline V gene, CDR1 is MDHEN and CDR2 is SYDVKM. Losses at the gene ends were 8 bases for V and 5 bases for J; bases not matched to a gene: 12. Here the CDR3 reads CASGEMGQGGETQYF. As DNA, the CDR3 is TGTGCCAGCGGTGAAATGGGACAGGGCGGCGAGACCCAGTACTTC.

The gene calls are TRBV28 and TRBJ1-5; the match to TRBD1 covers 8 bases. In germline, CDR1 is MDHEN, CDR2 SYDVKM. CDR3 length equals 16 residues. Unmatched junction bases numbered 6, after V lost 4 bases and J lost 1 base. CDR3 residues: CASSSDRGLSNQPQHF. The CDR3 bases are TGTGCCAGCAGTTCCGACAGGGGATTGAGCAATCAGCCCCAGCATTTT.

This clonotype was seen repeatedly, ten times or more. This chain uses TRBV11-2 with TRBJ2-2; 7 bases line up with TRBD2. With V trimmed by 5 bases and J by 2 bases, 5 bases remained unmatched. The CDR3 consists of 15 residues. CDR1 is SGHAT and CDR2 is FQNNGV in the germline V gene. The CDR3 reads CASSLGLLNTGELFF. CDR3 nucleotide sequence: TGTGCCAGCAGCCTGGGACTACTCAACACCGGGGAGCTGTTTTTT.

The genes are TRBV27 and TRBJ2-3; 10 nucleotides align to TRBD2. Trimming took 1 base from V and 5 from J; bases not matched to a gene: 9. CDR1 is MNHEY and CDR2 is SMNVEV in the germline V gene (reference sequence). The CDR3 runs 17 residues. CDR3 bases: TGTGCCAGCAGTTTATTCCCAGCGGGAGGGCCAGGAGATACGCAGTATTTT. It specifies CASSLFPAGGPGDTQYF.

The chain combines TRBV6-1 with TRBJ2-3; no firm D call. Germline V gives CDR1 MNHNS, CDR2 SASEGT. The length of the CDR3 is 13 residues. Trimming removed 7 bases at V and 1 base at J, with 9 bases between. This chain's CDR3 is CASTEDGTDTQYF. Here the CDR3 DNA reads TGTGCCAGCACCGAGGACGGCACAGATACGCAGTATTTT.